This T cell receptor (beta chain) emerged from a study of blood T cell repertoires in COVID-19. Looking at the study overall: Sites across the United States, Italy and Spain contributed samples from acute and convalescent COVID-19. In each case, the material was cDNA or gDNA derived from T cells, B-cell-depleted T cells, or PBMCs.

As handled by the study authors: Cell counts per sample came from amplifying reference gene primers. Assay: immunoSEQ multiplex PCR; the TCRdb copy retains only in-frame clones and omits some. V and J calls plus clone size are reproduced from that table; the DNA served to infer D and trimming. There are around 150,000 clones in the sample; approximately 84% occur only once, and more than 11% lies in the top ten. The sequence came from a woman at least 80 years old with acute or convalescent COVID-19. Sequenced: peripheral blood.

The CDR3 loop is CASRTSGVTDTQYF. CDR3 nucleotides: TGCGCCAGCAGGACTAGCGGGGTCACAGATACGCAGTATTTT. V and J are TRBV5-1 and TRBJ2-3; 11 bases map to TRBD2. The CDR3 has 14 residues. The ends lost 5 bases at V and 2 bases at J; junction bases unmatched: 1. Germline CDR1 and CDR2: SGHRS and YFSETQ.